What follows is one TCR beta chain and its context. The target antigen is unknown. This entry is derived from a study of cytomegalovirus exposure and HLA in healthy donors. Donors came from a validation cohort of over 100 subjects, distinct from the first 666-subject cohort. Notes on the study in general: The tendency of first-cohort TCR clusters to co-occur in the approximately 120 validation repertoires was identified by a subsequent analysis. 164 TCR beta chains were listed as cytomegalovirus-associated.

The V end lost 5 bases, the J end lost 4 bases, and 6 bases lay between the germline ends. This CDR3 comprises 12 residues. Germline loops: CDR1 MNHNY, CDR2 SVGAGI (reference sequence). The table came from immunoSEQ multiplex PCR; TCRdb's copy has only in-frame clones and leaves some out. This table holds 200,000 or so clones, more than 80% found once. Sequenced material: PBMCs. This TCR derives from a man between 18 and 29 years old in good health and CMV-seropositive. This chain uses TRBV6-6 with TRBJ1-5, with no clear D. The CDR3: CASSPRNQPQHF. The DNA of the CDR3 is TGTGCCAGCAGTCCCCGGAATCAGCCCCAGCATTTT.